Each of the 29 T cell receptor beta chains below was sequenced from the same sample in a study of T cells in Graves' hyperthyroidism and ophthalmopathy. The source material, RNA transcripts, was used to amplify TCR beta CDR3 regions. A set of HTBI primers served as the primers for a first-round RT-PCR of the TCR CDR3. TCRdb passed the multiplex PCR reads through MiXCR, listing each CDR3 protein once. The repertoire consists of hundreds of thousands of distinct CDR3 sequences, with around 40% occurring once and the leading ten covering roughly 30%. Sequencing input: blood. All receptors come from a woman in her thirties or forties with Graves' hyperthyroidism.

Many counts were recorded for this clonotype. This CDR3 is CASSGGAGEQYF. The CDR3 DNA follows: TGTGCCAGTTCAGGGGGCGCAGGGGAGCAGTACTTC. V is TRBV12-3 or TRBV12-4 and J is TRBJ2-7; TRBD1 aligns across 8 bases. V dropped 9 bases and J dropped 7; count of bases not matched to a gene: 8. The CDR3 extends over 12 amino acids.

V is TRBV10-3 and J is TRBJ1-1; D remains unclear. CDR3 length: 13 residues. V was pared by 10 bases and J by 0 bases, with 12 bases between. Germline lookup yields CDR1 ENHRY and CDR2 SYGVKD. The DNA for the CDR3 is TGTGCCAGCACGACCACGGTGAACACTGAAGCTTTCTTT. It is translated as CASTTTVNTEAFF.

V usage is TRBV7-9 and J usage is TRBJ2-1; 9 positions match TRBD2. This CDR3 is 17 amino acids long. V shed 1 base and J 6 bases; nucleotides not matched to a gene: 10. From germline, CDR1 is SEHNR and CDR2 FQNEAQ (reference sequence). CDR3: CASSLGMWREGGNEQFF. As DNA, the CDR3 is TGTGCCAGCAGCTTAGGCATGTGGCGGGAGGGAGGCAATGAGCAGTTCTTC.

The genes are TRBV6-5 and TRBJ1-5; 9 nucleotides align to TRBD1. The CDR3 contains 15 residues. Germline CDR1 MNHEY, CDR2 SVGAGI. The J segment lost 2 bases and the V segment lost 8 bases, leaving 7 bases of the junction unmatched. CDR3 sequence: CASRTTGGGNQPQHF. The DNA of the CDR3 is TGTGCCAGCCGTACGACAGGGGGAGGCAATCAGCCCCAGCATTTT.

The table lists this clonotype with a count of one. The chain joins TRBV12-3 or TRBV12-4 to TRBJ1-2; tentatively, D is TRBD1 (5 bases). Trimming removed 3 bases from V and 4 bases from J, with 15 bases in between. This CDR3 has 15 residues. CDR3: CASSFGRESIYGYTF. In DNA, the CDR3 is TGTGCCAGCAGTTTTGGCAGGGAATCCATCTATGGCTACACCTTC.

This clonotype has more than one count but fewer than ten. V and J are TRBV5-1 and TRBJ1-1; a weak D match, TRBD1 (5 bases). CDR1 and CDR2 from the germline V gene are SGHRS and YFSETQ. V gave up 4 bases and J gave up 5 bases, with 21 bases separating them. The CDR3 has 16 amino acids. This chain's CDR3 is CASSRSGTLGGTEAFF. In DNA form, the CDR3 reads TGCGCCAGCAGCCGATCAGGGACCCTAGGAGGGACTGAAGCTTTCTTT.

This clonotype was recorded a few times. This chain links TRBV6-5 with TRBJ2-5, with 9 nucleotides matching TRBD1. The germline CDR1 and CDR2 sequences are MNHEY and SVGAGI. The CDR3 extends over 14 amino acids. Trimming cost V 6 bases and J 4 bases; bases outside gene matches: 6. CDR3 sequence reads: CASRGQGPGETQYF. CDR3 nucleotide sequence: TGTGCCAGCAGAGGACAGGGGCCGGGAGAGACCCAGTACTTC.

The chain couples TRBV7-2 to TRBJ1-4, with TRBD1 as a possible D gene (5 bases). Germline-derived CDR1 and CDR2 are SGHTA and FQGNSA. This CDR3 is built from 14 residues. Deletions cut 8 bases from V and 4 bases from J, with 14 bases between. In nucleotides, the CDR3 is TGTGCCAGCTTGACCGGGGGGGTTAATGAAAAACTGTTTTTT. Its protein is CASLTGGVNEKLFF.

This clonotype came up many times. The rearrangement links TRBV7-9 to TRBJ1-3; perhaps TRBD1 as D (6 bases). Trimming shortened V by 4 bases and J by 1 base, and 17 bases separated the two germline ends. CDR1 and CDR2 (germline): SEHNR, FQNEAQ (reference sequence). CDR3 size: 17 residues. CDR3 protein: CASSSFMSGVSGNTIYF. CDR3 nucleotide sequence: TGTGCCAGCAGCTCGTTCATGTCAGGGGTGTCTGGAAACACCATATATTTT.

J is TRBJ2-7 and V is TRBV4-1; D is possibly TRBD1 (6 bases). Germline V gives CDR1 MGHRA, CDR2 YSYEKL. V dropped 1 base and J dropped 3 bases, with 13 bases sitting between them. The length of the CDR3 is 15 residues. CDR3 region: CASSQVGQGNYEQYF. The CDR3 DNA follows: TGCGCCAGCAGCCAAGTCGGTCAGGGGAACTACGAGCAGTACTTC.

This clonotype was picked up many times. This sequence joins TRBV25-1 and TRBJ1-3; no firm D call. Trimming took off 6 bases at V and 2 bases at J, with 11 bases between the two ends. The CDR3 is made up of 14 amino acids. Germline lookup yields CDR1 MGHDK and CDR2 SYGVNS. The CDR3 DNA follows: TGTGCCAGCAGGCCGGAGTATACTGGAAACACCATATATTTT. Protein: CASRPEYTGNTIYF.

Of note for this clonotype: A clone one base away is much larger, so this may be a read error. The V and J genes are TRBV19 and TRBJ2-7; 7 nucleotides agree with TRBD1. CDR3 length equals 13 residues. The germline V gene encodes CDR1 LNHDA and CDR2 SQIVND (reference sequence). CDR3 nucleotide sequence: TGTGCCAGTAGTGGACAGGTTACCTACGAGCGGTACTTC. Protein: CASSGQVTYERYF.

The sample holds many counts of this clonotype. The CDR3 DNA reads TGTGCCAGCAGCGAAACAGGGGTCCACGAGCAGTACTTC. This encodes CASSETGVHEQYF. The chain joins TRBV11-2 to TRBJ2-7; the match to TRBD1 covers 7 bases. CDR1 and CDR2 from the germline V gene are SGHAT and FQNNGV. CDR3 length: 13 residues. The V gene end was trimmed by 5 bases and the J gene end by 5 bases; junction bases not matched to a gene: 6.

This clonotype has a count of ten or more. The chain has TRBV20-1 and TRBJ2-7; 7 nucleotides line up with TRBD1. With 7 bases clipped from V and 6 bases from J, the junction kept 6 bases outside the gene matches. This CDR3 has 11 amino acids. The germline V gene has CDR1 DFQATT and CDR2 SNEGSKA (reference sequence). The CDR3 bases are TGCAGTGTAACGGGACAGACCGAGCAGTACTTC. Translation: CSVTGQTEQYF.

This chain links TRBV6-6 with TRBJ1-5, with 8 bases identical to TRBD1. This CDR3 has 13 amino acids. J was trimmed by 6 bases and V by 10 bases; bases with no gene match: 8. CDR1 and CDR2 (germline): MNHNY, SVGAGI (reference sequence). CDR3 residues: CATTGTGGQPQHF. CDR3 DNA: TGTGCCACCACCGGGACAGGCGGTCAGCCCCAGCATTTT.

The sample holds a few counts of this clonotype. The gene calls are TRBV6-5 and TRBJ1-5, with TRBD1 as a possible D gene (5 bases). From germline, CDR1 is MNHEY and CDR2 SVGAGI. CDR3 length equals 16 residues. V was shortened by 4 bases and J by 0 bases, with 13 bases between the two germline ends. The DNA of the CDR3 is TGTGCCAGCAGTTCCCGGGACCGAAATAGCAATCAGCCCCAGCATTTT. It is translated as CASSSRDRNSNQPQHF.

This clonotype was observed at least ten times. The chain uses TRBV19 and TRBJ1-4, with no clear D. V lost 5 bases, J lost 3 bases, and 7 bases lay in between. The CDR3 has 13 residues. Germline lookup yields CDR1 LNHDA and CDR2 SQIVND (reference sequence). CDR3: CASSQQPNEKLFF. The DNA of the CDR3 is TGTGCCAGTAGTCAACAGCCTAATGAAAAACTGTTTTTT.

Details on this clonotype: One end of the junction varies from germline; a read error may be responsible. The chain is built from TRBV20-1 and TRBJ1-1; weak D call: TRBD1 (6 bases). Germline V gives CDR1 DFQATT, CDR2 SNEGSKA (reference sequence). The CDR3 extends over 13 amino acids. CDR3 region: CSAGGRGRTEAFF. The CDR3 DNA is TGCAGTGCTGGTGGCAGGGGAAGGACTGAAGCTTTCTTC.

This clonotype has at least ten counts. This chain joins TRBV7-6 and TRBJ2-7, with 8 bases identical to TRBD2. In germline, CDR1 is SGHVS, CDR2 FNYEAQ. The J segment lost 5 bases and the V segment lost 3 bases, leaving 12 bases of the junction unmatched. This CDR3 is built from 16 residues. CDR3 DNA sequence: TGTGCCAGCAGCTTGGCCCCTAGCGGGCCGAGAAACGAGCAGTACTTC. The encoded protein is CASSLAPSGPRNEQYF.

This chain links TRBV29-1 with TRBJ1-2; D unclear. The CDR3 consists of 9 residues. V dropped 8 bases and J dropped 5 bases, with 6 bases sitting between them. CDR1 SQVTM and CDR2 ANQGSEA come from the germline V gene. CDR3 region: CSLNYGYTF. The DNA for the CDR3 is TGCAGCTTGAATTATGGCTACACCTTC.

DNA for the CDR3: TGTGCCAGCAGCCCCCAACGGGGGGGCATGTCCAATCAGCCCCAGCATTTT. Translating gives CASSPQRGGMSNQPQHF. The chain joins TRBV7-2 to TRBJ1-5; D possibly corresponds to TRBD1 (6 bases). This CDR3 is built from 17 residues. The germline V and J ends were trimmed by 5 bases and 3 bases, with 20 bases remaining between them. Germline V gene sequence: CDR1 SGHTA, CDR2 FQGNSA.

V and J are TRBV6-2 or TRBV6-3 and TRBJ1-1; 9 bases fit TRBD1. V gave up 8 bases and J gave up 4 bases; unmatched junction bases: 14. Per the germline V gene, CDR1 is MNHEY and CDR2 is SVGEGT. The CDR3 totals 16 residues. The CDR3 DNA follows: TGTGCCAGCGCACCCGGGACAGGGTCGAGGGGCACTGAAGCTTTCTTT. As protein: CASAPGTGSRGTEAFF.

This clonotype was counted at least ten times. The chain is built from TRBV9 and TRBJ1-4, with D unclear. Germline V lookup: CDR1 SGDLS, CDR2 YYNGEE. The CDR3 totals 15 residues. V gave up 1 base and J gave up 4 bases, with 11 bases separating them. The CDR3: CASSVWAGLNEKLFF. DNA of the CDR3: TGTGCCAGCAGCGTATGGGCAGGACTTAATGAAAAACTGTTTTTT.

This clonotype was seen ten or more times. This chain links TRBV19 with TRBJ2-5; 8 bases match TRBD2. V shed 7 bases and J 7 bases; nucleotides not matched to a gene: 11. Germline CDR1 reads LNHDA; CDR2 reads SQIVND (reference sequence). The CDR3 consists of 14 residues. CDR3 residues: CASTPGGQTGTQYF. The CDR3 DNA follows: TGTGCCAGTACCCCGGGAGGGCAAACGGGGACCCAGTACTTC.

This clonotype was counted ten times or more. Here the CDR3 reads CASSYPGDWRANQPQHF. CDR3 nucleotide sequence: TGTGCCAGCAGCTACCCAGGGGACTGGAGGGCTAATCAGCCCCAGCATTTT. The J gene is TRBJ1-5, the V gene TRBV7-8; a possible D gene is TRBD1 (6 bases). CDR3 length: 17 residues. Germline CDR1 reads SGHVS; CDR2 reads FQNEAQ. V was trimmed by 4 bases and J by 4 bases, leaving 20 bases between them.

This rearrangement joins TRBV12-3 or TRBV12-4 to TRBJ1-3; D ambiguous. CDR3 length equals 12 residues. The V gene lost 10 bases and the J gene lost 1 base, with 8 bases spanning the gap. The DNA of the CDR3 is TGTGCCACGGACCTTTCTGGAAACACCATATATTTT. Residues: CATDLSGNTIYF.

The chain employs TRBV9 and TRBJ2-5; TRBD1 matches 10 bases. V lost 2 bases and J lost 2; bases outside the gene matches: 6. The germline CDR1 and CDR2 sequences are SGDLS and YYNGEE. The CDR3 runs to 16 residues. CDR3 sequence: CASSVPRGQGQETQYF. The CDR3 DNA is TGTGCCAGCAGCGTTCCCCGGGGACAGGGGCAAGAGACCCAGTACTTC.

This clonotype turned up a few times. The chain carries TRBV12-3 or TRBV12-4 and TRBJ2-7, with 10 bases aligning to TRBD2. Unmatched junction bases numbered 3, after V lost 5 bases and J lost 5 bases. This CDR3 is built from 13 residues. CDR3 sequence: CASSILAGDEQYF. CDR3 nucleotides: TGTGCCAGCAGTATCCTAGCGGGAGACGAGCAGTACTTC.

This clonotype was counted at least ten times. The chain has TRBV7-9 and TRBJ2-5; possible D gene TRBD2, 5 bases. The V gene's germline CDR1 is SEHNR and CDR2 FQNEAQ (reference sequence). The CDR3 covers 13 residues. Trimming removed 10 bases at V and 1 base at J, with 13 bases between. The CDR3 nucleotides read TGTGCCACCGCCCCGGGGAGCCAAGAGACCCAGTACTTC. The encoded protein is CATAPGSQETQYF.